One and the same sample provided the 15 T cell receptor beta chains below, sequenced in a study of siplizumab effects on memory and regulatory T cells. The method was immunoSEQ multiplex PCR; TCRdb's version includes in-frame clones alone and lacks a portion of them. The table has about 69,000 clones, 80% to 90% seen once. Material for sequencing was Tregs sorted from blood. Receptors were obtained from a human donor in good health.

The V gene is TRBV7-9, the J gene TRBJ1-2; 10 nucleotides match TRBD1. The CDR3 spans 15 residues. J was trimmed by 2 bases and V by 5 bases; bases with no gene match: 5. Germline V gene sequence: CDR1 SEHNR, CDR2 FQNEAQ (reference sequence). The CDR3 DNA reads TGTGCCAGCAGCAACCCGGGACAGGGGAACTATGGCTACACCTTC. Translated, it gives CASSNPGQGNYGYTF.

The DNA for the CDR3 is TGTGCCAGCAGCTTATCCGCGTTGAAGGACTACAATGAGCAGTTCTTC. Its protein product is CASSLSALKDYNEQFF. The chain has TRBV7-8 and TRBJ2-1; no definite D call. CDR3 size: 16 residues. The germline V and J ends were trimmed by 2 bases and 3 bases, with 14 bases remaining between them. CDR1 is SGHVS, CDR2 FQNEAQ, per germline.

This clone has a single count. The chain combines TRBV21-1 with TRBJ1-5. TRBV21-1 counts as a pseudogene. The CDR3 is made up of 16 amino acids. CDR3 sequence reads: CASSKNGRYSNQPQHF. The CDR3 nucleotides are TGTGCCAGCAGCAAAAACGGCAGATATAGCAATCAGCCCCAGCATTTT.

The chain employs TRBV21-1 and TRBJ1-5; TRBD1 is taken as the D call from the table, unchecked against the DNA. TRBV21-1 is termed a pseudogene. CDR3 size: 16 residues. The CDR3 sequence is CASSKPTVISNQPQHF. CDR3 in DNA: TGTGCCAGCAGCAAACCAACAGTGATTAGCAATCAGCCCCAGCATTTT.

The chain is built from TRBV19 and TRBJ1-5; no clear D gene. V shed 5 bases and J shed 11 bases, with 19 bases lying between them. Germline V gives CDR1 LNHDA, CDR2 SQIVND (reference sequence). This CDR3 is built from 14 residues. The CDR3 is CASSSRTWEAAQHF. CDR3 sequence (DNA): TGTGCCAGTAGTTCCCGGACCTGGGAGGCGGCCCAGCATTTT.

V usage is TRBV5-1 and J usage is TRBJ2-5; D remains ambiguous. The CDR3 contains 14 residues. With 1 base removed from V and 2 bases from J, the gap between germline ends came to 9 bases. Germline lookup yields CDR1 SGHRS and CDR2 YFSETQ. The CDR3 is CASSLSAGQETQYF. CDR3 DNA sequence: TGCGCCAGCAGCTTGTCTGCAGGTCAAGAGACCCAGTACTTC. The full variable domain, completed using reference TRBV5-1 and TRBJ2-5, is KAGVTQTPRYLIKTRGQQVTLSCSPISGHRSVSWYQQTPGQGLQFLFEYFSETQRNKGNFPGRFSGRQFSNSRSEMNVSTLELGDSALYLCASSLSAGQETQYFGPGTRLLVL.

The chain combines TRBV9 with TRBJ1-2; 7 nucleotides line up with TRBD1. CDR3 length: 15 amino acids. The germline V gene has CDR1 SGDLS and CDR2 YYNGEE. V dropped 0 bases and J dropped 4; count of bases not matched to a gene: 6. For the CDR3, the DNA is TGTGCCAGCAGCGTAGGAGGGGGCGAAATCTATGGCTACACCTTC. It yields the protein CASSVGGGEIYGYTF.

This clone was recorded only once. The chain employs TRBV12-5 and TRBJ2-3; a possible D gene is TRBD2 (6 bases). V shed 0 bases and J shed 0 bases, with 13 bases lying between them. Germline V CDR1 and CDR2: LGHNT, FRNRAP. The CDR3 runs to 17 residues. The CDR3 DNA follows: TGTGCTAGTGGTTTGGTACTGCGGGGTCCTAGCACAGATACGCAGTATTTT. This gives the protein CASGLVLRGPSTDTQYF.

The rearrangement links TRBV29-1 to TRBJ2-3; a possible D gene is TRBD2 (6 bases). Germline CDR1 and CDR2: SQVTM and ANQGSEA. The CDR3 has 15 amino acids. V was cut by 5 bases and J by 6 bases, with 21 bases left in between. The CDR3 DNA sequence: TGCAGCGTTAAGTCCTGGGGACTGGGGCATGATACGCAGTATTTT. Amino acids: CSVKSWGLGHDTQYF.

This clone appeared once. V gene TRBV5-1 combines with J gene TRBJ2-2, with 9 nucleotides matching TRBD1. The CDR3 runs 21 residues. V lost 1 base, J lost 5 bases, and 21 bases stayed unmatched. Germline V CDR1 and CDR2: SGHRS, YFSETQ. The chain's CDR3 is CASSLRQGVAKWGDRTGELFF. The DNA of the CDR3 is TGCGCCAGCAGCTTGCGACAGGGGGTCGCTAAATGGGGTGATCGGACCGGGGAGCTGTTTTTT.

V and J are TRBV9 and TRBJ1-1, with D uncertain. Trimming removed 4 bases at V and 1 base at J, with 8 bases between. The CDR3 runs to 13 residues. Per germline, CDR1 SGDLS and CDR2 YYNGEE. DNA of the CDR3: TGTGCCAGCAGCACCCGACCGAACACTGAAGCTTTCTTT. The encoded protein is CASSTRPNTEAFF.

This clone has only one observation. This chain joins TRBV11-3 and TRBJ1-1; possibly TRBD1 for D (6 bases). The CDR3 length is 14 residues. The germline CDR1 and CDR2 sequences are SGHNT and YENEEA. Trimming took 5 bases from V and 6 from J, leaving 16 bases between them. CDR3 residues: CASSRPTGSSEAFF. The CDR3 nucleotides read TGTGCCAGCAGCCGACCCACAGGGTCGTCTGAAGCTTTCTTT.

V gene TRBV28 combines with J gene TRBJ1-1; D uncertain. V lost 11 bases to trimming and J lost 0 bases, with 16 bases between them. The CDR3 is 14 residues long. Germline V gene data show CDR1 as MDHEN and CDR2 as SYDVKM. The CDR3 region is CAAQLGSLNTEAFF. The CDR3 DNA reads TGTGCCGCTCAGTTAGGCAGCCTGAACACTGAAGCTTTCTTT. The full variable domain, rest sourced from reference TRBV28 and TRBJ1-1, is DVKVTQSSRYLVKRTGEKVFLECVQDMDHENMFWYRQDPGLGLRLIYFSYDVKMKEKGDIPEGYSVSREKKERFSLILESASTNQTSMYLCAAQLGSLNTEAFFGQGTRLTVV.

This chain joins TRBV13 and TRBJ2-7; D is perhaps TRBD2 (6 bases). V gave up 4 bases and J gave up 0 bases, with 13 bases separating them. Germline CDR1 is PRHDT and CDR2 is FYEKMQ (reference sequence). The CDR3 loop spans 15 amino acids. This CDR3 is CASSSGLLSSYEQYF. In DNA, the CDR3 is TGTGCCAGCAGCTCGGGACTCCTTAGCTCCTACGAGCAGTACTTC. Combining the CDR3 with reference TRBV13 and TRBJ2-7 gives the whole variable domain AAGVIQSPRHLIKEKRETATLKCYPIPRHDTVYWYQQGPGQDPQFLISFYEKMQSDKGSIPDRFSAQQFSDYHSELNMSSLELGDSALYFCASSSGLLSSYEQYFGPGTRLTVT.

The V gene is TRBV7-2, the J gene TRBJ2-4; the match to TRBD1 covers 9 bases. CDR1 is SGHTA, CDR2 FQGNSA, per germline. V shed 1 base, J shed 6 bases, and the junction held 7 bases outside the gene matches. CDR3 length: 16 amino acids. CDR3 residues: CASSLGTGVKLNIQYF. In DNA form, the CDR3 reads TGTGCCAGCAGCTTAGGGACAGGGGTAAAACTAAACATTCAGTACTTC.